This T cell receptor (beta chain) appears in the sequencing data of a study of CD8 T cells in Susac syndrome. Germline assignment: CDR1 LGHDT and CDR2 YNNKEL (reference sequence). Trimming stripped 1 base from V and 7 bases from J, with 7 bases between. The CDR3 is 12 residues long. The RNA, about 0.45 to 1 ug, was put through reverse transcription using random hexamers. Amplification of TCR beta CDR3 by immunoSEQ multiplex PCR spanned 54 Vbeta and 13 Jbeta. Using its own MiXCR run on the immunoSEQ multiplex PCR reads, TCRdb lists one record per CDR3 protein. The table includes 65,000 to 75,000 distinct CDR3 sequences, about 95% detected once. Sequencing of TCR beta, carried out with a high-throughput approach, was applied to CD8+ and CD4+ T cells from the blood. Controls were healthy donors (matched for age and sex). Negative magnetic isolation gave CD8+ and CD4+ cells; FACS enriched CD8+ TEMRA.

The sample comprised CD8+ T cells from PBMCs. This receptor was taken from a human donor in good health. The V call is TRBV3-1, the J call TRBJ1-1, with D perhaps matching TRBD1 (5 bases). CDR3 bases: TGTGCCAGCAGCCAAGGGGACGGTGAAGCTTTCTTT. This encodes CASSQGDGEAFF.